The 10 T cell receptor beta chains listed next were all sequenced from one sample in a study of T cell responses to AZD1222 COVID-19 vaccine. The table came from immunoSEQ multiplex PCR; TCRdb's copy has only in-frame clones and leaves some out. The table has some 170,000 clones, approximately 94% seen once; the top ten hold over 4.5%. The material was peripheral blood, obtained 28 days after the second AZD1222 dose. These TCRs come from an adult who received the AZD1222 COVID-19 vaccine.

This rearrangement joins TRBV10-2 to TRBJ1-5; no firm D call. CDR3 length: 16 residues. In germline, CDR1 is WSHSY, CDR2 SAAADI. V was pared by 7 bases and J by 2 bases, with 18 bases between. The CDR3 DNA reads TGCGCCAGCAATAACGGGCGTCCTGGGGGCAATCAGCCCCAGCATTTT. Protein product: CASNNGRPGGNQPQHF.

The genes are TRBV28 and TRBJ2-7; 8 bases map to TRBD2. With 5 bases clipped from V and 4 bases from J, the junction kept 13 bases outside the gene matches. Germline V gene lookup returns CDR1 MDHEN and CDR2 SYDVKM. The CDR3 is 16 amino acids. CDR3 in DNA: TGTGCCAGCAGTCCACAGTTTGGGGGACTAGTATACGAGCAGTACTTC. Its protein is CASSPQFGGLVYEQYF.

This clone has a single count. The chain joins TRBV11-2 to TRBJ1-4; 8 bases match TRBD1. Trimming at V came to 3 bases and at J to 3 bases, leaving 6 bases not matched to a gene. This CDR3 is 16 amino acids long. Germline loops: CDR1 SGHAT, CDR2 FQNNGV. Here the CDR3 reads CASSFDRGPPNEKLFF. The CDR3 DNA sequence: TGTGCCAGCAGCTTTGACAGGGGCCCACCTAATGAAAAACTGTTTTTT.

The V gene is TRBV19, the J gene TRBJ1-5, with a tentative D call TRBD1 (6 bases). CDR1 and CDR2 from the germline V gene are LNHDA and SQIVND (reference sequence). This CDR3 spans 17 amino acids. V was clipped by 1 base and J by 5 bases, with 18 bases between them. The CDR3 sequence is CASSIVRGGGPDQPQHF. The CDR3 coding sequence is TGTGCCAGTAGTATAGTCAGGGGAGGAGGTCCAGATCAGCCCCAGCATTTT.

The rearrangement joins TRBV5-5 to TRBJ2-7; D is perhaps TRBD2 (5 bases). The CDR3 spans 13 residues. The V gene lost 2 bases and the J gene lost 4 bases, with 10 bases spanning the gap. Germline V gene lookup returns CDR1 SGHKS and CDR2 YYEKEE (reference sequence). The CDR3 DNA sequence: TGTGCCAGCAGCTTAGCGGAGTTATACGAGCAGTACTTC. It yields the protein CASSLAELYEQYF.

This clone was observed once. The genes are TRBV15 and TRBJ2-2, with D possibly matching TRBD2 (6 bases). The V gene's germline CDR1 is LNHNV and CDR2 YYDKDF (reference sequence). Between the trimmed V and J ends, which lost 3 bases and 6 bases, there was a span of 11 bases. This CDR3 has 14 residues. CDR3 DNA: TGTGCCACCAGCAGGCGATGGGACTCCGGGGAGCTGTTTTTT. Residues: CATSRRWDSGELFF.

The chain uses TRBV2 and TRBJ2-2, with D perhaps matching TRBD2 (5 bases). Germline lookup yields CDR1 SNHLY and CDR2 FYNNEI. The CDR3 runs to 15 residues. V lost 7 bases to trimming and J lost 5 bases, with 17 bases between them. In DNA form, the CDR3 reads TGTGCCAGCACAAGGTGGAGCGGCCCGACCGGGGAGCTGTTTTTT. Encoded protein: CASTRWSGPTGELFF.

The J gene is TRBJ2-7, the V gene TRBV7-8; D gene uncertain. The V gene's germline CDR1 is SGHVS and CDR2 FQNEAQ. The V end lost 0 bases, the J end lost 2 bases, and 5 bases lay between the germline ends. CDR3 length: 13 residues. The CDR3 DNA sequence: TGTGCCAGCAGCTTAGCCAGTCCCTACGAGCAGTACTTC. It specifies CASSLASPYEQYF.

CDR3 DNA sequence: TGTGCCAGCAGGGGGGATAGCGGGAGGGGATCCTACGAGCAGTACTTC. It codes for CASRGDSGRGSYEQYF. The rearrangement links TRBV27 to TRBJ2-7; 11 bases map to TRBD2. This CDR3 contains 16 residues. The V gene end was trimmed by 6 bases and the J gene end by 1 base; junction bases not matched to a gene: 8. Germline V lookup: CDR1 MNHEY, CDR2 SMNVEV (reference sequence).

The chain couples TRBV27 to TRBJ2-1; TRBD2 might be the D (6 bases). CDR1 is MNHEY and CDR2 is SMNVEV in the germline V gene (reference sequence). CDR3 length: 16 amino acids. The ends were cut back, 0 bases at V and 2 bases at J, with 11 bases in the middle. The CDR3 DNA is TGTGCCAGCAGTTTATCGTGGGGGGTGGCCTACAATGAGCAGTTCTTC. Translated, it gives CASSLSWGVAYNEQFF.